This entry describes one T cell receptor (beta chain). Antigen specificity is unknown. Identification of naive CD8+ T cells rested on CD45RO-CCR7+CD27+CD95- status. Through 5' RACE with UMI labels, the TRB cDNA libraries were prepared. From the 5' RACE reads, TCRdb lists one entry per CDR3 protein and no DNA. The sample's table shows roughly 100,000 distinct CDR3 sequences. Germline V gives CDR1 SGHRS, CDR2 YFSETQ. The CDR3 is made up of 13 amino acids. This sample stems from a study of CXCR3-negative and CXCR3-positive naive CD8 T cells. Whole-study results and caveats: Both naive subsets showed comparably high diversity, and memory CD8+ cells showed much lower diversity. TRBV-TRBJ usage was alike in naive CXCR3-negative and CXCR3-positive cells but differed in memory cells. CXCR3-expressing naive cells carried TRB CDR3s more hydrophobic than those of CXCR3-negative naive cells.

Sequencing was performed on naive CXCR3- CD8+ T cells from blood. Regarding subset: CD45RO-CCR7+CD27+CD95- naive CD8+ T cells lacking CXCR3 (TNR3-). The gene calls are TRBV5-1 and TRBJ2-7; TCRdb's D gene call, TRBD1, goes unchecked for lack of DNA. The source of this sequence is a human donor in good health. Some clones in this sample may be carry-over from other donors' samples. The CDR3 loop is CASFRDSLYEQYF.